The 18 T cell receptor beta chains listed next were all sequenced from one sample in a study of blood T cells in healthy people across ages. Through a sample-barcoded 5' primer and a J-beta primer mix, a second PCR was run for about 7 to 12 cycles. TCRdb used MiXCR to reprocess the 5' RACE reads, holding one entry per CDR3 protein. Of 950,000 to 1,200,000 distinct CDR3 sequences listed, under 40% are singletons. Input material: blood. The receptors stem from a man aged 18-30 years in good health.

The rearrangement links TRBV20-1 to TRBJ2-3, with 7 bases matching TRBD2. Germline trimming cut 6 bases from V and 1 base from J; bases unmatched to any gene: 7. The length of the CDR3 is 14 residues. CDR1 is DFQATT and CDR2 is SNEGSKA in the germline V gene (reference sequence). The CDR3 region has the DNA TGCAGTGCGCGGACTAGTAGGGGCACAGATACGCAGTATTTT. This sequence encodes CSARTSRGTDTQYF.

This clonotype was counted between two and nine times. The chain is built from TRBV7-9 and TRBJ1-2; D possibly corresponds to TRBD1 (5 bases). The CDR3 is made up of 12 amino acids. The germline V gene has CDR1 SEHNR and CDR2 FQNEAQ (reference sequence). V was cut by 4 bases and J by 6 bases, with 9 bases left in between. In DNA form, the CDR3 reads TGTGCCAGCAGCTCGACAGCGAATGGCTACACCTTC. Its translation: CASSSTANGYTF.

This clonotype was counted a few times. V gene TRBV20-1 combines with J gene TRBJ1-1; TRBD1 matches 10 bases. The CDR3 contains 16 residues. Germline CDR1 is DFQATT and CDR2 is SNEGSKA (reference sequence). Trimming took 8 bases from V and 2 from J; bases not matched to a gene: 14. CDR3 coding DNA: TGCAGTCGACCGCCGGGACAGGGGATTAGAAACACTGAAGCTTTCTTT. Its protein is CSRPPGQGIRNTEAFF.

The chain joins TRBV20-1 to TRBJ1-5; no clear D gene. V lost 3 bases and J 8 bases, leaving 8 bases between the germline ends. The CDR3 loop spans 11 amino acids. Germline V gene data show CDR1 as DFQATT and CDR2 as SNEGSKA (reference sequence). The CDR3 DNA follows: TGCAGTGCTAGGCAGCAGAAGCCCCAGCATTTT. Amino acids: CSARQQKPQHF.

This clonotype has just a few counts. The gene calls are TRBV20-1 and TRBJ2-3; D is perhaps TRBD1 or TRBD2 (5 bases each). The CDR3 has 16 amino acids. The germline V gene has CDR1 DFQATT and CDR2 SNEGSKA (reference sequence). V was clipped by 3 bases and J by 4 bases, with 20 bases between them. The CDR3 nucleotides read TGCAGTGCTAGGGAGGCTGGGGCTAGCCTAGCAGATACGCAGTATTTT. It translates to CSAREAGASLADTQYF.

The gene calls are TRBV3-1 and TRBJ2-7; 12 nucleotides match TRBD1. Trimming cost V 0 bases and J 0 bases; bases outside gene matches: 12. Germline assignment: CDR1 LGHDT and CDR2 YNNKEL (reference sequence). The CDR3 spans 20 residues. The CDR3 coding sequence is TGTGCCAGCAGCCAAGAGCGGGACAGGGGGCGACCACCTTACTCCTACGAGCAGTACTTC. This codes for CASSQERDRGRPPYSYEQYF.

The chain carries TRBV20-1 and TRBJ2-1, with D possibly being TRBD1 (5 bases). The germline V and J ends were trimmed by 4 bases and 7 bases, with 20 bases remaining between them. The CDR3 length is 15 residues. CDR1 DFQATT and CDR2 SNEGSKA come from the germline V gene (reference sequence). In DNA form, the CDR3 reads TGCAGTGCTATGTCAGGGTCCCTAAAACTAAATGAGCAGTTCTTC. It codes for CSAMSGSLKLNEQFF.

The rearrangement links TRBV7-2 to TRBJ2-5, with D possibly TRBD2 on 6 matching bases. CDR3 length equals 16 residues. The germline gives CDR1 SGHTA, CDR2 FQGNSA. Trimming shortened V by 1 base and J by 11 bases, and 23 bases separated the two germline ends. CDR3 protein: CASSLVGYGGYNEQYF. The DNA of the CDR3 is TGTGCCAGCAGCTTAGTCGGATACGGAGGGTACAATGAGCAGTACTTC.

Comments on this clonotype: At one boundary the junction diverges from the germline segment, which might be a read error. The gene calls are TRBV5-1 and TRBJ2-7; D perhaps matches TRBD2 (5 bases). This CDR3 contains 14 residues. The V gene's germline CDR1 is SGHRS and CDR2 YFSETQ. The chain's CDR3 is CASSPEVVSDEQYF. For the CDR3, the DNA is TGCGCCAGCAGCCCGGAGGTAGTCTCCGACGAGCAGTACTTC.

On this clonotype: Since a much larger clone is just one base distant, this may be a read error. The J gene is TRBJ1-4, the V gene TRBV20-1; D unresolved. Trimming left V 0 bases short and J 4 bases short, with 9 bases between. Per germline, CDR1 DFQATT and CDR2 SNEGSKA (reference sequence). The CDR3 is 14 residues long. CDR3 region: CSARDVTNNEKLFF. The CDR3 region has the DNA TGCAGTGCTAGAGATGTGACTAATAATGAAAAACTGTTTTTT.

The rearrangement uses TRBV7-3 and TRBJ2-2, with a tentative D call TRBD1 (5 bases). Germline lookup yields CDR1 SGHTA and CDR2 FQGTGA. This CDR3 comprises 15 residues. The germline V and J ends were trimmed by 5 bases and 4 bases, with 14 bases remaining between them. The CDR3 DNA follows: TGTGCCAGCAGCCTCAACCCTGGGGCCACCGGGGAGCTGTTTTTT. It translates to CASSLNPGATGELFF.

The chain joins TRBV7-2 to TRBJ2-7; D may be TRBD2 (5 bases). Trimming removed 4 bases at V and 2 bases at J, with 12 bases between. Germline lookup yields CDR1 SGHTA and CDR2 FQGNSA. This CDR3 is built from 14 residues. In DNA, the CDR3 is TGTGCCAGCAGCTCGAGGGCAAGACCCTACGAGCAGTACTTC. Translated, it gives CASSSRARPYEQYF.

The chain links TRBV29-1 to TRBJ2-2, with D hard to call. Germline V gene sequence: CDR1 SQVTM, CDR2 ANQGSEA. The CDR3 length is 14 residues. Between the trimmed V and J ends, which lost 4 bases and 5 bases, there was a span of 14 bases. CDR3 DNA sequence: TGCAGCGTTGTATTTACGGACCGGACCGGGGAGCTGTTTTTT. Protein product: CSVVFTDRTGELFF.

This clonotype was counted once. Germline is not matched at one junction end, which may reflect a read error. The genes are TRBV27 and TRBJ2-1; D remains ambiguous. The CDR3 is 12 amino acids. Germline values: CDR1 MNHEY, CDR2 SMNVEV (reference sequence). CDR3 DNA: TGTGTCAGCAGTCCCCGGAGCAATGAGCAGTTCTTC. This translates into CVSSPRSNEQFF.

The gene calls are TRBV6-1 and TRBJ1-2; 7 bases agree with TRBD1. The junction had 7 bases not matched to a gene; V was cut back by 4 bases and J by 5 bases. CDR3 size: 14 residues. From germline, CDR1 is MNHNS and CDR2 SASEGT. The CDR3 sequence is CASSVIQGYYGYTF. CDR3 bases: TGTGCCAGCAGTGTTATACAGGGGTATTATGGCTACACCTTC.

This clonotype occurred a few times. This chain links TRBV25-1 with TRBJ1-6; TRBD1 matches 10 bases. Germline CDR1 MGHDK, CDR2 SYGVNS. Trimming took 4 bases from V and 7 from J; bases not matched to a gene: 1. This CDR3 is built from 14 residues. Here the CDR3 reads CASSGTGGNSPLHF. The CDR3 DNA sequence: TGTGCCAGCAGTGGGACAGGGGGAAATTCACCCCTCCACTTT.

This clonotype occurred many times. V usage is TRBV13 and J usage is TRBJ2-3; a weak D match, TRBD1 (6 bases). This CDR3 region has 14 residues. Deletions cut 5 bases from V and 6 bases from J, with 15 bases between. Per the germline V gene, CDR1 is PRHDT and CDR2 is FYEKMQ (reference sequence). Written as DNA, the CDR3 is TGTGCCAGCAGCCTCGGACAGACCACGGATACGCAGTATTTT. It is translated as CASSLGQTTDTQYF.

The gene calls are TRBV20-1 and TRBJ2-1; the D is unclear. This CDR3 spans 13 amino acids. In germline, CDR1 is DFQATT, CDR2 SNEGSKA (reference sequence). Trimming took off 5 bases at V and 6 bases at J, with 14 bases between the two ends. CDR3 residues: CSARKPLGNEQFF. As DNA, the CDR3 is TGCAGTGCTCGCAAGCCTTTGGGCAATGAGCAGTTCTTC.